The 32 T cell receptor beta chains given below trace back to one sample, sequenced in a study of brain T cells in children with intractable seizures. Repertoires were generated with immunoSEQ multiplex PCR, while TCRdb's copy carries only in-frame clones and drops some. Of 110,000 or so clones listed, around 94% are singletons. The specimen was peripheral blood, collected at surgery. The receptor set was obtained from a boy in the first two years of life with hemimegalencephaly and intractable seizures.

The chain couples TRBV20-1 to TRBJ2-1; tentative D call: TRBD2 (6 bases). This CDR3 comprises 14 residues. CDR1 and CDR2 (germline): DFQATT, SNEGSKA (reference sequence). V was trimmed by 3 bases and J by 6 bases, leaving 15 bases between them. The CDR3 bases are TGCAGTGCTAGTTACGGGAGTTTCGGCAATGAGCAGTTCTTC. This encodes CSASYGSFGNEQFF.

This clone was observed once. The genes are TRBV29-1 and TRBJ1-1; D may be TRBD1 (5 bases). V lost 4 bases to trimming and J lost 5 bases, with 5 bases between them. Germline V CDR1 and CDR2: SQVTM, ANQGSEA. This CDR3 comprises 10 residues. The CDR3 bases are TGCAGCGTTGCAGGGACTGAAGCTTTCTTT. It is translated as CSVAGTEAFF.

This chain connects TRBV9 to TRBJ2-1; 12 bases match TRBD1. CDR3 size: 15 residues. The junction had 4 bases not matched to a gene; V was cut back by 4 bases and J by 5 bases. Germline lookup yields CDR1 SGDLS and CDR2 YYNGEE. CDR3 DNA sequence: TGTGCCAGCAGCCTGGGACAGGGGGCCGACAATGAGCAGTTCTTC. The encoded protein is CASSLGQGADNEQFF.

The V and J genes are TRBV28 and TRBJ1-2, with a possible D match to TRBD1 (5 bases). CDR1 is MDHEN, CDR2 SYDVKM, per germline. The CDR3 is 15 amino acids. Trimming removed 6 bases from V and 3 bases from J, with 17 bases in between. The DNA of the CDR3 is TGTGCCAGCAGGCGGATAGACAGTTGGGACTATGGCTACACCTTC. This gives the protein CASRRIDSWDYGYTF.

The V call is TRBV24-1, the J call TRBJ2-1, with TRBD2 identical over 14 bases. Germline V CDR1 and CDR2: KGHDR, SFDVKD. The V gene end was trimmed by 5 bases and the J gene end by 6 bases; junction bases not matched to a gene: 5. CDR3 length: 16 amino acids. This chain's CDR3 is CATSAETSGRANEQFF. Here the CDR3 DNA reads TGTGCCACCAGTGCCGAGACTAGCGGGAGGGCCAATGAGCAGTTCTTC.

The chain carries TRBV30 and TRBJ1-5; D is possibly TRBD1 (6 bases). V was pared by 0 bases and J by 5 bases, with 14 bases between. Germline V lookup: CDR1 GTSNPN, CDR2 SVGIG (reference sequence). The CDR3 loop spans 15 amino acids. The CDR3 bases are TGTGCCTGGAGTGTAAGGGCGCAGGGGCATCAGCCCCAGCATTTT. Translated, it gives CAWSVRAQGHQPQHF. The complete variable domain, with remaining parts taken from reference TRBV30 and TRBJ1-5, reads SQTIHQWPATLVQPVGSPLSLECTVEGTSNPNLYWYRQAAGRGLQLLFYSVGIGQISSEVPQNLSASRPQDRQFILSSKKLLLSDSGFYLCAWSVRAQGHQPQHFGDGTRLSIL.

This chain connects TRBV7-8 to TRBJ2-7, with a weak D call TRBD2 (5 bases). V gave up 0 bases and J gave up 2 bases, with 5 bases separating them. The CDR3 spans 13 residues. Germline V CDR1 and CDR2: SGHVS, FQNEAQ. CDR3 region: CASSLARAYEQYF. CDR3 nucleotides: TGTGCCAGCAGCTTAGCGAGGGCCTACGAGCAGTACTTC. The entire variable domain, with the rest obtained from reference TRBV7-8 and TRBJ2-7, is as follows: GAGVSQSPRYKVAKRGQDVALRCDPISGHVSLFWYQQALGQGPEFLTYFQNEAQLDKSGLPSDRFFAERPEGSVSTLKIQRTQQEDSAVYLCASSLARAYEQYFGPGTRLTVT.

V gene TRBV2 combines with J gene TRBJ1-1; D perhaps matches TRBD1 (5 bases). Trimming shortened V by 6 bases and J by 1 base, and 9 bases separated the two germline ends. CDR3 size: 13 residues. Germline V lookup: CDR1 SNHLY, CDR2 FYNNEI. The CDR3 here is CASRRGRNTEAFF. CDR3 DNA: TGTGCCAGCAGGCGGGGACGGAACACTGAAGCTTTCTTT.

The chain carries TRBV23-1 and TRBJ1-3; possibly TRBD1 for D (5 bases). TRBV23-1 counts as an open reading frame of uncertain function. The CDR3 has 21 amino acids. V was trimmed by 1 base and J by 0 bases, leaving 25 bases between them. The CDR3 region is CASSQWGTGILVGLSGNTIYF. CDR3 coding DNA: TGCGCCAGCAGTCAATGGGGGACGGGCATCCTCGTGGGGCTCTCTGGAAACACCATATATTTT.

This clone was found once. This chain uses TRBV30 with TRBJ2-7; D gene uncertain. Germline V gene lookup returns CDR1 GTSNPN and CDR2 SVGIG (reference sequence). The CDR3 totals 14 residues. The ends were cut back, 4 bases at V and 1 base at J, with 14 bases in the middle. The CDR3 here is CAWNLPWQSYEQYF. The CDR3, as DNA: TGTGCCTGGAACCTCCCCTGGCAATCCTACGAGCAGTACTTC.

For the CDR3, the DNA is TGCGCCAGCAGCCCCGAACCCGGGACAGGGGATCGTGAAAAACTGTTTTTT. Translated, it gives CASSPEPGTGDREKLFF. The chain links TRBV5-1 to TRBJ1-4; 10 bases agree with TRBD1. CDR1 is SGHRS and CDR2 is YFSETQ in the germline V gene. V lost 4 bases, J lost 7 bases, and 13 bases stayed unmatched. The CDR3 consists of 17 residues. Combining the CDR3 with reference TRBV5-1 and TRBJ1-4 gives the whole variable domain KAGVTQTPRYLIKTRGQQVTLSCSPISGHRSVSWYQQTPGQGLQFLFEYFSETQRNKGNFPGRFSGRQFSNSRSEMNVSTLELGDSALYLCASSPEPGTGDREKLFFGSGTQLSVL.

J is TRBJ2-1 and V is TRBV6-1; possible D gene TRBD2, 6 bases. Germline loops: CDR1 MNHNS, CDR2 SASEGT. The CDR3 covers 15 residues. Trimming pared 7 bases from V and 7 bases from J, leaving 20 bases between. CDR3 loop: CASTRLVGVGNEQFF. In DNA form, the CDR3 reads TGTGCCAGCACCAGACTAGTAGGAGTAGGAAATGAGCAGTTCTTC.

This clone appeared a single time. The genes are TRBV6-6 and TRBJ2-7; D is uncertain. Between the trimmed V and J ends, which lost 6 bases and 7 bases, there was a span of 13 bases. This CDR3 contains 12 residues. Germline loops: CDR1 MNHNY, CDR2 SVGAGI (reference sequence). CDR3 nucleotide sequence: TGTGCCAGCAGCGCAGGTTCCCTAGAGCAGTACTTC. Translating it yields CASSAGSLEQYF.

The chain employs TRBV19 and TRBJ1-2; D might be TRBD1 (6 bases). Germline-derived CDR1 and CDR2 are LNHDA and SQIVND (reference sequence). There are 15 residues in the CDR3. Trimming removed 4 bases from V and 4 bases from J, with 16 bases in between. DNA for the CDR3: TGTGCCAGTAGTACACTTGGGGGGACAACCTATGGCTACACCTTC. This gives the protein CASSTLGGTTYGYTF.

This clone was found a few times. This chain joins TRBV27 and TRBJ2-7, with 8 bases matching TRBD2. The CDR3 covers 13 residues. Per germline, CDR1 MNHEY and CDR2 SMNVEV (reference sequence). V trimming: 8 bases; J trimming: 6 bases; junction bases outside the gene matches: 9. Written as DNA, the CDR3 is TGTGCCAGCGCCCGGCGGGAGGACACCGAGCAGTACTTC. Translating gives CASARREDTEQYF.

The V and J genes are TRBV11-2 and TRBJ2-1; the D gene is possibly TRBD1 (6 bases). Trimming cost V 6 bases and J 0 bases, with 12 bases left between them. The CDR3 consists of 15 residues. The germline V gene has CDR1 SGHAT and CDR2 FQNNGV. The CDR3 sequence is CASSQGPSSYNEQFF. Written as DNA, the CDR3 is TGTGCCAGCAGTCAGGGGCCGAGCTCCTACAATGAGCAGTTCTTC.

The chain carries TRBV28 and TRBJ1-4; D not certain. Trimming shortened V by 5 bases and J by 10 bases, and 11 bases separated the two germline ends. The CDR3 is 12 residues long. Germline assignment: CDR1 MDHEN and CDR2 SYDVKM. Written as DNA, the CDR3 is TGTGCCAGCAGTGCGGACGGTGGAAAACTGTTTTTT. This encodes CASSADGGKLFF.

The chain recombines TRBV6-5 with TRBJ1-1; TRBD1 agrees at 10 bases. CDR3 length: 14 amino acids. Germline-derived CDR1 and CDR2 are MNHEY and SVGAGI. V lost 6 bases, J lost 5 bases, and 6 bases stayed unmatched. The CDR3 DNA reads TGTGCCAGCAGAGGGACAGGGGATTCGACTGAAGCTTTCTTT. Translating it yields CASRGTGDSTEAFF.

This chain connects TRBV6-2 or TRBV6-3 to TRBJ2-7; 7 nucleotides line up with TRBD2. V was pared by 4 bases and J by 3 bases, with 6 bases of the junction left unmatched. The V gene's germline CDR1 is MNHEY and CDR2 SVGEGT. This CDR3 has 14 amino acids. The CDR3 region has the DNA TGTGCCAGCAGTTGGGCGGGAGCCCTCTACGAGCAGTACTTC. This translates into CASSWAGALYEQYF.

This sequence joins TRBV30 and TRBJ2-1, with 14 bases identical to TRBD2. Germline CDR1 is GTSNPN and CDR2 is SVGIG (reference sequence). V trimming: 8 bases; J trimming: 7 bases; junction bases outside the gene matches: 10. CDR3 length equals 15 residues. CDR3 sequence reads: CAGTGLAGVSNEQFF. The CDR3 coding sequence is TGTGCCGGGACGGGACTAGCGGGAGTTAGTAATGAGCAGTTCTTC.

This clone has just one count. The rearrangement joins TRBV5-1 to TRBJ2-2, with D unclear. This CDR3 has 14 residues. CDR1 and CDR2 from the germline V gene are SGHRS and YFSETQ. Trimming pared 5 bases from V and 0 bases from J, leaving 8 bases between. CDR3 coding DNA: TGCGCCAGCAGGCCGCGAGCGAACACCGGGGAGCTGTTTTTT. Amino acid sequence: CASRPRANTGELFF.

The gene calls are TRBV7-9 and TRBJ1-2; TRBD1 is a possible D gene (6 bases). The CDR3 consists of 12 residues. Germline CDR1 SEHNR, CDR2 FQNEAQ (reference sequence). The V and J ends lost 5 bases and 9 bases respectively, with 13 bases between them. The CDR3: CASSPPDRSYTF. CDR3 sequence (DNA): TGTGCCAGCAGCCCCCCCGACAGGAGCTACACCTTC.

The chain has TRBV19 and TRBJ2-7; 9 bases match TRBD2. Trimming cost V 4 bases and J 2 bases; bases outside gene matches: 3. The CDR3 has 14 residues. The germline CDR1 and CDR2 sequences are LNHDA and SQIVND (reference sequence). Here the CDR3 reads CASSTPSGTYEQYF. The CDR3 nucleotides are TGTGCCAGTAGTACTCCTAGCGGGACCTACGAGCAGTACTTC.

V usage is TRBV19 and J usage is TRBJ1-5; D possibly corresponds to TRBD1 (5 bases). CDR3 length: 15 residues. Germline CDR1 and CDR2: LNHDA and SQIVND (reference sequence). V was cut by 7 bases and J by 1 base, with 14 bases left in between. The CDR3 spells CASTEVGGSNQPQHF. CDR3 nucleotide sequence: TGTGCCAGTACCGAAGTGGGGGGAAGCAATCAGCCCCAGCATTTT.

The chain uses TRBV18 and TRBJ2-1; possible D gene TRBD2, 5 bases. Trimming left V 3 bases short and J 0 bases short, with 9 bases between. CDR3 size: 15 residues. Germline V lookup: CDR1 KGHSH, CDR2 LQKENI. The CDR3 loop reads CASSPASGSYNEQFF. As DNA, the CDR3 is TGTGCCAGCTCACCGGCGAGCGGCTCCTACAATGAGCAGTTCTTC.

The chain joins TRBV7-3 to TRBJ2-1, with 9 bases that match TRBD2. The CDR3 runs 16 residues. V was clipped by 1 base and J by 3 bases; unmatched bases: 4. CDR1 SGHTA and CDR2 FQGTGA come from the germline V gene. CDR3 residues: CASSLKSSGIYNEQFF. CDR3 nucleotide sequence: TGTGCCAGCAGCTTAAAATCTAGCGGGATCTACAATGAGCAGTTCTTC. Variable domain in full (rest from reference TRBV7-3 and TRBJ2-1): GAGVSQTPSNKVTEKGKYVELRCDPISGHTALYWYRQSLGQGPEFLIYFQGTGAADDSGLPNDRFFAVRPEGSVSTLKIQRTERGDSAVYLCASSLKSSGIYNEQFFGPGTRLTVL.

The CDR3 nucleotides are TGCGCCAGCAGCCAAGACCGCGTTAACCGCGTGCTCTCCTACGAGCAGTACTTC. This codes for CASSQDRVNRVLSYEQYF. V gene TRBV4-3 combines with J gene TRBJ2-7; D is undetermined. CDR1 and CDR2 (germline): LGHNA, YSLEER. The CDR3 has 18 residues. Deletions cut 0 bases from V and 0 bases from J, with 18 bases between.

The chain carries TRBV6-2 or TRBV6-3 and TRBJ2-5, with 9 bases that match TRBD2. Germline CDR1 MNHEY, CDR2 SVGEGT. The CDR3 spans 18 residues. V gave up 3 bases and J gave up 2 bases; unmatched junction bases: 13. The CDR3 DNA follows: TGTGCCAGCAGTTATGGGTTCCCGCGGGAGGGCCCTCAAGAGACCCAGTACTTC. Protein sequence: CASSYGFPREGPQETQYF.

The rearrangement links TRBV5-1 to TRBJ2-7; 7 nucleotides align to TRBD2. The germline CDR1 and CDR2 sequences are SGHRS and YFSETQ. J gave up 6 bases and V 1 base, and 10 bases lay outside the gene matches. This CDR3 region has 15 residues. In DNA, the CDR3 is TGCGCCAGCAGCTTGTTCGCGGGAGCGCATATCGAGCAGTACTTC. Translating it yields CASSLFAGAHIEQYF.

V usage is TRBV2 and J usage is TRBJ2-5; a weak D match, TRBD1 (6 bases). The CDR3 contains 16 residues. Trimming pared 4 bases from V and 4 bases from J, leaving 19 bases between. Germline lookup yields CDR1 SNHLY and CDR2 FYNNEI. CDR3 amino acids: CASSGASGTLAETQYF. The DNA of the CDR3 is TGTGCCAGCAGTGGCGCCTCCGGGACACTGGCAGAGACCCAGTACTTC.

The CDR3: CASSYSRGEETQYF. In DNA form, the CDR3 reads TGTGCCAGCAGTTACTCGAGGGGGGAAGAGACCCAGTACTTC. This sequence joins TRBV6-2 or TRBV6-3 and TRBJ2-5; D possibly uses TRBD1 or TRBD2 (6 bases each). V was pared by 0 bases and J by 3 bases, with 8 bases between. This CDR3 region has 14 residues. Germline CDR1 is MNHEY and CDR2 is SVGEGT.

The rearrangement links TRBV29-1 to TRBJ2-2; tentative D call: TRBD1 (5 bases). The CDR3 has 13 amino acids. The germline V gene encodes CDR1 SQVTM and CDR2 ANQGSEA. V dropped 3 bases and J dropped 4 bases, with 9 bases sitting between them. The CDR3 region has the DNA TGCAGCGTTGACCCAAGGGGCACCGGGGAGCTGTTTTTT. Protein product: CSVDPRGTGELFF.